Below, 4 T cell receptor beta chains from the same sample are listed, as sequenced in a study of shared clonotypes between healthy human individuals. Profiling relied on immunoSEQ multiplex PCR, and the TCRdb table lists in-frame clones only, not all of them. The sample has about 2.3 million clones, more than 85% seen once. Sequences were obtained from naive CD4+ T cells from PBMCs. The subset here: CD45RA+ positively selected. The receptors stem from a man between 18 and 29 years old in good health. Some clones in this sample may be carry-over from other donors' samples.

This clone was found once. The CDR3 sequence is CASCPGGRSYEQYF. CDR3 coding DNA: TGTGCCAGCTGCCCGGGAGGCCGCTCCTACGAGCAGTACTTC. The V gene is TRBV19, the J gene TRBJ2-7, with TRBD2 matching 7 bases. With 9 bases clipped from V and 0 bases from J, the junction kept 8 bases outside the gene matches. The CDR3 covers 14 residues. Germline V gives CDR1 LNHDA, CDR2 SQIVND (reference sequence).

Turning to this clone: In the same sample, other DNA sequences code for this CDR3. This rearrangement joins TRBV9 to TRBJ2-1; D is possibly TRBD2 (6 bases). Trimming cost V 0 bases and J 1 base, with 8 bases left between them. Germline V CDR1 and CDR2: SGDLS, YYNGEE. The CDR3 sequence is 15 residues long. The DNA of the CDR3 is TGTGCCAGCAGCGTAGCCGGGGGTTCCTACAATGAGCAGTTCTTC. The encoded protein is CASSVAGGSYNEQFF.

The rearrangement joins TRBV18 to TRBJ2-7, with 9 positions matching TRBD2. The CDR3 totals 15 residues. CDR1 is KGHSH and CDR2 is LQKENI in the germline V gene. V lost 3 bases to trimming and J lost 2 bases; unmatched junction nucleotides: 5. DNA for the CDR3: TGTGCCAGCTCACCCGTTAGCGGGAGTACCTACGAGCAGTACTTC. This codes for CASSPVSGSTYEQYF. Complete variable domain (other parts from reference TRBV18 and TRBJ2-7): NAGVMQNPRHLVRRRGQEARLRCSPMKGHSHVYWYRQLPEEGLKFMVYLQKENIIDESGMPKERFSAEFPKEGPSILRIQQVVRGDSAAYFCASSPVSGSTYEQYFGPGTRLTVT.

The V and J genes are TRBV5-4 and TRBJ1-2, with D possibly matching TRBD1 (5 bases). Germline CDR1 reads SGHNT; CDR2 reads YYREEE (reference sequence). The CDR3 extends over 14 amino acids. V lost 4 bases to trimming and J lost 8 bases, with 18 bases between them. In DNA form, the CDR3 reads TGTGCCAGCAGCCCGGGACGGGGGATTTTAGGCTACACCTTC. It codes for CASSPGRGILGYTF.